These 7 T cell receptor beta chains were sequenced from one sample in a study of blood T cell repertoires in COVID-19. TCRdb's copy holds only in-frame clones and misses some; the assay was immunoSEQ multiplex PCR. The sample lists about 240,000 clones, about four fifths seen once, with less than 3.5% in the top ten. The sequencing sample was made of peripheral blood. These receptors originate from a woman between 18 and 29 years old with acute or convalescent COVID-19.

V is TRBV20-1 and J is TRBJ1-4; no firm D call. The CDR3 has 11 residues. CDR1 is DFQATT and CDR2 is SNEGSKA in the germline V gene (reference sequence). CDR3 coding DNA: TGCAGCTGGCGGGATGGGGAAAAACTGTTTTTT. It specifies CSWRDGEKLFF.

The chain joins TRBV24-1 to TRBJ2-3; unclear D gene. The CDR3 sequence is 15 residues long. CDR1 and CDR2 (germline): KGHDR, SFDVKD. V lost 4 bases, J lost 1 base, and 11 bases lay in between. This chain's CDR3 is CATSDPASGTDTQYF. In DNA form, the CDR3 reads TGTGCCACCAGTGACCCCGCGTCTGGCACAGATACGCAGTATTTT.

The chain uses TRBV27 and TRBJ1-5; D uncertain. With 0 bases removed from V and 6 bases from J, the gap between germline ends came to 12 bases. Germline V lookup: CDR1 MNHEY, CDR2 SMNVEV (reference sequence). CDR3 length: 15 amino acids. The CDR3 loop reads CASSLSIGYGQPQHF. The CDR3 DNA reads TGTGCCAGCAGTTTATCGATCGGGTATGGTCAGCCCCAGCATTTT.

The chain links TRBV7-2 to TRBJ2-7, with D possibly matching TRBD1 (5 bases). The CDR3 is 13 residues long. V was cut by 3 bases and J by 3 bases, with 9 bases left in between. Germline V gene data show CDR1 as SGHTA and CDR2 as FQGNSA. CDR3 in DNA: TGTGCCAGCAGCTTTAGTGACAGCTACGAGCAGTACTTC. This sequence encodes CASSFSDSYEQYF.

This clone showed up just a few times. V gene TRBV11-2 combines with J gene TRBJ1-2; tentatively, D is TRBD1 (6 bases). With 0 bases removed from V and 2 bases from J, the gap between germline ends came to 19 bases. CDR1 SGHAT and CDR2 FQNNGV come from the germline V gene. The CDR3 has 18 amino acids. The CDR3 sequence: CASSLELGAFTSNYGYTF. CDR3 sequence (DNA): TGTGCCAGCAGCTTAGAGTTGGGGGCCTTCACATCCAACTATGGCTACACCTTC.

The chain couples TRBV11-2 to TRBJ2-5, with 7 bases aligning to TRBD1. This CDR3 spans 14 amino acids. The germline CDR1 and CDR2 sequences are SGHAT and FQNNGV. V shed 5 bases and J 4 bases; nucleotides not matched to a gene: 7. CDR3 loop: CASSPHTGVETQYF. Written as DNA, the CDR3 is TGTGCCAGCAGCCCTCACACAGGGGTAGAGACCCAGTACTTC.

The chain employs TRBV6-5 and TRBJ2-2; D unresolved. CDR1 and CDR2 from the germline V gene are MNHEY and SVGAGI. Between the trimmed V and J ends, which lost 4 bases and 8 bases, there was a span of 11 bases. The CDR3 sequence is 13 residues long. This CDR3 is CASSLRRTGELFF. The CDR3 coding sequence is TGTGCCAGCAGTTTAAGGAGAACTGGGGAGCTGTTTTTT.